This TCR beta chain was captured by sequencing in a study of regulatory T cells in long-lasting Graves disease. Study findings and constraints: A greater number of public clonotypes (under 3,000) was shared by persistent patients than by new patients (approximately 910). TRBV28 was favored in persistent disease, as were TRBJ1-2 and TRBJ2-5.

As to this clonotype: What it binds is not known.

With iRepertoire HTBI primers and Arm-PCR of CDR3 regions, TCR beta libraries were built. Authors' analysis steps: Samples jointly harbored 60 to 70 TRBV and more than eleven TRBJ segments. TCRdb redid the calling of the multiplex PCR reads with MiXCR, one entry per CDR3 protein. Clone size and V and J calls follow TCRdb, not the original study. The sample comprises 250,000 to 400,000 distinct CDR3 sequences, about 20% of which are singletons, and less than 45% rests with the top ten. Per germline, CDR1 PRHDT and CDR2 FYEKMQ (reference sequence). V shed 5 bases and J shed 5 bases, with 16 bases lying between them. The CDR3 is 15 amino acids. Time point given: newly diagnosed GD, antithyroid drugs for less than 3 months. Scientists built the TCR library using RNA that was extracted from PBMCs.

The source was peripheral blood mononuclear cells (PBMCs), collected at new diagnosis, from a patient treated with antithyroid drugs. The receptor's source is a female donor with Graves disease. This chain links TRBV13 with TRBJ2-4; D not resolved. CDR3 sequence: CASSARTGSQNIQYF. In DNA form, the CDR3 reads TGTGCCAGCAGCGCACGGACCGGGTCTCAAAACATTCAGTACTTC.